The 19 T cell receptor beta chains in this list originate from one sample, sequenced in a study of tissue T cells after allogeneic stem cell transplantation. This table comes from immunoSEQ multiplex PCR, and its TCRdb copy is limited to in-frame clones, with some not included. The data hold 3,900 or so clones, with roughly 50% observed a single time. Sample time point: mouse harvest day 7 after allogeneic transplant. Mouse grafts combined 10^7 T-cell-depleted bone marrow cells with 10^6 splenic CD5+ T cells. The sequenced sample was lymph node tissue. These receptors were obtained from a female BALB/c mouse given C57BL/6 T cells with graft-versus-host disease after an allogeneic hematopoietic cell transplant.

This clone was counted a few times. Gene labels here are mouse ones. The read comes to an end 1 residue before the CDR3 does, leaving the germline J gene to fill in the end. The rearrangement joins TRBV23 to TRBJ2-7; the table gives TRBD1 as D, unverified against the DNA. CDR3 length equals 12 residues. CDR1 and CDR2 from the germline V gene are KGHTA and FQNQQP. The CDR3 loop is CSSSQKQYEQYF. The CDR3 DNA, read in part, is TGCTCCAGCAGTCAAAAGCAGTATGAACAGTAC.

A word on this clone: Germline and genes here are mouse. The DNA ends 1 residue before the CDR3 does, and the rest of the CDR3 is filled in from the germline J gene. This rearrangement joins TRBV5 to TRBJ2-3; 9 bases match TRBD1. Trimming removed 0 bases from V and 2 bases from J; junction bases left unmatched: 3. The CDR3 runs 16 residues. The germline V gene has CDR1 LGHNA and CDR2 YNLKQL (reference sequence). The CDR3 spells CASSQEGTGFAETLYF. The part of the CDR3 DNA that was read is TGTGCCAGCAGCCAAGAAGGGACAGGGTTTGCAGAAACGCTGTAT.

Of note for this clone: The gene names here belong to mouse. The DNA read from the CDR3 is TGTGCCAGCAGCCGACAGGGGGCCGGGCAGCTCTAC. Translated, it gives CASSRQGAGQLY. The full CDR3 protein reads CASSRQGAGQLYF. The chain uses TRBV5 and TRBJ2-2; 9 positions agree with TRBD1. The read gets to within 1 residue of the CDR3 end, and the germline J gene fills in the rest. V was clipped by 4 bases and J by 6 bases; unmatched bases: 0. CDR3 size: 13 residues. Germline CDR1 and CDR2: LGHNA and YNLKQL (reference sequence).

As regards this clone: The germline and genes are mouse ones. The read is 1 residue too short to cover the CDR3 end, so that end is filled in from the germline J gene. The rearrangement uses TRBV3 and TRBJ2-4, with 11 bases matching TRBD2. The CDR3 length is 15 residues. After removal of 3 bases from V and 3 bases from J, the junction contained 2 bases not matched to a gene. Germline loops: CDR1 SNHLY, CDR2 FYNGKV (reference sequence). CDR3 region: CASSFDWGGQNTLYF. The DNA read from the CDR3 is TGTGCCAGCAGCTTTGACTGGGGGGGGCAAAACACCTTGTAC.

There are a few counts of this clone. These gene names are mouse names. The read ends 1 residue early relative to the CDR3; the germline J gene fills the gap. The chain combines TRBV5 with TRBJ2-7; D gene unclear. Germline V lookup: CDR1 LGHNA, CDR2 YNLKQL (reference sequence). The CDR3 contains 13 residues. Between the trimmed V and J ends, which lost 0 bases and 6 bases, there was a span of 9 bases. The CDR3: CASSQDRQVEQYF. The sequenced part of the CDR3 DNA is TGTGCCAGCAGCCAAGATCGGCAGGTTGAACAGTAC.

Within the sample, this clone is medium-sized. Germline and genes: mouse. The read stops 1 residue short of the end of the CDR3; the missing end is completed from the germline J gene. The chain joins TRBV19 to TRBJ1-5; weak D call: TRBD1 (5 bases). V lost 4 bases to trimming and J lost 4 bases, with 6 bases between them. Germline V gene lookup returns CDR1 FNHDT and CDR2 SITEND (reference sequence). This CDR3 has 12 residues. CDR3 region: CASSDRNQAPLF. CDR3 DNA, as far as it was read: TGTGCCAGCAGTGACAGAAACCAGGCTCCGCTT.

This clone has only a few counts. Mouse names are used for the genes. CDR3 DNA (partial): TGCTCCAGCAGCCTGGGACAGAACTCCGACTACACC. It is translated as CSSSLGQNSDYT. The full CDR3 is CSSSLGQNSDYTF. V gene TRBV23 combines with J gene TRBJ1-2; TRBD1 was called by the table and not checked on the DNA. The read ends 1 residue before the CDR3 terminus; that terminus is restored from the germline J gene. This CDR3 region has 13 residues. From germline, CDR1 is KGHTA and CDR2 FQNQQP.

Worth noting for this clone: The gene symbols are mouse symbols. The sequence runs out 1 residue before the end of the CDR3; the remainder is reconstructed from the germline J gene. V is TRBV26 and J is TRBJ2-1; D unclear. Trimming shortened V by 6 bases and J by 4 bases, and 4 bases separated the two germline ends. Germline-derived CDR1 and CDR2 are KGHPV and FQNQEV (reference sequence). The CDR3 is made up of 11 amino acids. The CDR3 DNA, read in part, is TGTGCCAGCAGACAGTATGCTGAGCAGTTC. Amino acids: CASRQYAEQF. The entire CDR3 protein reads CASRQYAEQFF.

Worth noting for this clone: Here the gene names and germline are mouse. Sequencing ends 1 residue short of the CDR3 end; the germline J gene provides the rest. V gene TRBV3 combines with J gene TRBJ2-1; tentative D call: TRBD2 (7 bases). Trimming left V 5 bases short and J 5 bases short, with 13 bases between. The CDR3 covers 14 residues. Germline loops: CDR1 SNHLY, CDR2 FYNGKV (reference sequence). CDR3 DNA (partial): TGTGCCAGCAGCCTTTCTGGGGGCCATGCTGAGCAGTTC. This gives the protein CASSLSGGHAEQF. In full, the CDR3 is CASSLSGGHAEQFF.

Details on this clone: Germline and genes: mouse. Incomplete CDR3 DNA: TGTGCCAGCAGCCGGGACAGAAACACCGGGCAGCTCTAC. Translating it yields CASSRDRNTGQLY. The complete CDR3 protein is CASSRDRNTGQLYF. The chain uses TRBV13-1 and TRBJ2-2; the match to TRBD1 covers 7 bases. Read data end 1 residue before the CDR3 end; the end is taken from the germline J gene. Germline lookup yields CDR1 NSHNY and CDR2 SYGAGN. Trimming removed 5 bases from V and 1 base from J; junction bases left unmatched: 2. The CDR3 is made up of 14 amino acids.

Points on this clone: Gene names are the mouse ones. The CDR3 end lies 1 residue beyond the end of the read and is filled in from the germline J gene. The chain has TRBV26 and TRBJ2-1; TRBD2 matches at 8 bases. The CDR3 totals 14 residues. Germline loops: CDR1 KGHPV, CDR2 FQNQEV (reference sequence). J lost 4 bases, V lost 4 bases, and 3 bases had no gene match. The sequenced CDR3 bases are TGTGCCAGCAGTCGTTGGGGGGGGTATGCTGAGCAGTTC. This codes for CASSRWGGYAEQF. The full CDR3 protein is CASSRWGGYAEQFF.

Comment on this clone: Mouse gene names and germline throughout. The sequenced part of the CDR3 DNA is TGTGCCAGCTCCTCCGGGACTCATAACAACCAGGCTCCGCTT. Encoded protein: CASSSGTHNNQAPL. The whole CDR3 region reads CASSSGTHNNQAPLF. The chain links TRBV12-1 to TRBJ1-5; a weak D match, TRBD1 (5 bases). The observed sequence ends 1 residue before the CDR3 terminus, with the missing tail filled in from the germline J gene. The CDR3 is made up of 15 amino acids. V was clipped by 4 bases and J by 0 bases, with 12 bases between them. Germline CDR1 is SGHSN and CDR2 is HYEKVE.

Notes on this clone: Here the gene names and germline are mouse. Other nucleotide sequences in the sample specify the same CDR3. Incomplete CDR3 DNA: TGTGCCAGCTCTCTCGAAGGGGGGCAGATAGACACCCAGTAC. It translates to CASSLEGGQIDTQY. The whole CDR3 region reads CASSLEGGQIDTQYF. V is TRBV12-2 and J is TRBJ2-5; D may be TRBD2 (7 bases). The missing CDR3 end, 1 residue past where the read stops, is filled in from the germline J gene. Germline V gene data show CDR1 as SGHLS and CDR2 as HYDKME. The V end was cut by 0 bases, the J end by 5 bases, with 14 bases between. This CDR3 is built from 15 residues.

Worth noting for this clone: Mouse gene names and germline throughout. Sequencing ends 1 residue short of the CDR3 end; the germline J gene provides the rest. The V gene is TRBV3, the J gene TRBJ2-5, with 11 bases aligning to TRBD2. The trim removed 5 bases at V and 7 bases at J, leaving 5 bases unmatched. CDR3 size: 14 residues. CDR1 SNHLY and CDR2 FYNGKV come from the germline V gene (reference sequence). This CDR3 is CASSQLGGRNTQYF. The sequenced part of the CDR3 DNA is TGTGCCAGCAGCCAACTGGGGGGGCGAAACACCCAGTAC.

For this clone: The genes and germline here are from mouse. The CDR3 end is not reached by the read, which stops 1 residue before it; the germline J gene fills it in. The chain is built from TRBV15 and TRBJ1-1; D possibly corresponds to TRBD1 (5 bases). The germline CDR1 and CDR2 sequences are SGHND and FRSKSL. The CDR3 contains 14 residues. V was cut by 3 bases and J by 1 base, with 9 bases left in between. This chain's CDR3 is CASSFGGGNTEVFF. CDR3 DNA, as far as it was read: TGTGCCAGCAGTTTTGGGGGTGGGAACACAGAAGTCTTC. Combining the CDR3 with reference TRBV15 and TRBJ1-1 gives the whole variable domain DAGVTQTPRHEVAEKGQTIILKCEPVSGHNDLFWYRQTKIQGLELLSYFRSKSLMEDGGAFKDRFKAEMLNSSFSTLKIQPTEPKDSAVYLCASSFGGGNTEVFFGKGTRLTVV.

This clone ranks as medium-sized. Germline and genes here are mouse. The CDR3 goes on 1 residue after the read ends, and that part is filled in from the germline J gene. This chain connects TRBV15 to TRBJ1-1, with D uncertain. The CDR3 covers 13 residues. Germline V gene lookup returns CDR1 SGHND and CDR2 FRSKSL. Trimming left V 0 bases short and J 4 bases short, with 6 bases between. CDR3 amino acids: CASSLAGSTEVFF. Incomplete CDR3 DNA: TGTGCCAGCAGTTTAGCAGGGAGCACAGAAGTCTTC.

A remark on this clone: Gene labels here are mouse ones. The sequenced part of the CDR3 DNA is TGTGCCAGCTCGCTTCAGGACTCCGACTACACC. The encoded protein is CASSLQDSDYT. The full CDR3 protein is CASSLQDSDYTF. This sequence joins TRBV12-2 and TRBJ1-2; D ambiguous. The observed sequence ends 1 residue before the CDR3 terminus, with the missing tail filled in from the germline J gene. This CDR3 has 12 residues. Germline V CDR1 and CDR2: SGHLS, HYDKME. With 4 bases removed from V and 3 bases from J, the gap between germline ends came to 8 bases.

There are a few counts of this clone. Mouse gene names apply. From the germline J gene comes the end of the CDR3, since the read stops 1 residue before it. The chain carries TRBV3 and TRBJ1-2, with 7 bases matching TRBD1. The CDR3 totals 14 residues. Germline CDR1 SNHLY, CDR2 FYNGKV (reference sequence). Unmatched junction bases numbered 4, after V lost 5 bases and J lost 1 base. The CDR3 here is CASSHRDRNSDYTF. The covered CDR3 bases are TGTGCCAGCAGCCACCGGGACAGAAACTCCGACTACACC.

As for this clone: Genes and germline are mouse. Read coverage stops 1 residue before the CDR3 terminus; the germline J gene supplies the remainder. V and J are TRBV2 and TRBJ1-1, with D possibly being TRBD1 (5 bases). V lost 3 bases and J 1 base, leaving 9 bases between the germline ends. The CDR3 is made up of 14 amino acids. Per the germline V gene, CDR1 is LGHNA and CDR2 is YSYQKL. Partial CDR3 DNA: TGTGCCAGCAGCCATCCGCAGGGAAACACAGAAGTCTTC. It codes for CASSHPQGNTEVF. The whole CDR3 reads CASSHPQGNTEVFF.